This TCR beta chain derives from a study of T cells in Graves' hyperthyroidism and ophthalmopathy. About the study: At the time of initial diagnosis and before any treatment, peripheral blood was collected.

The CDR3 regions of TCR beta were amplified from RNA transcripts. Initially, a first-round RT-PCR of the TCR CDR3 employed the HTBI primer set. TCRdb itself ran the multiplex PCR reads through MiXCR, one entry per CDR3 protein. The data show hundreds of thousands of distinct CDR3 sequences, roughly 14% seen once. Germline-derived CDR1 and CDR2 are KGHDR and SFDVKD. This CDR3 contains 16 residues. Trimming pared 2 bases from V and 0 bases from J, leaving 12 bases between. This clonotype was picked up many times. Specimen: blood. The sequence came from a woman aged 45 to 65 with Graves' ophthalmopathy. This chain joins TRBV24-1 and TRBJ2-5; D gene ambiguous. CDR3: CATSDWGRSYQETQYF. CDR3 DNA sequence: TGTGCCACCAGTGATTGGGGAAGATCGTACCAAGAGACCCAGTACTTC.